This TCR beta chain was sequenced during a study of cytomegalovirus exposure and HLA in healthy donors. Both 60 Vbeta primers and 13 Jbeta primers went into the PCR. Profiling relied on immunoSEQ multiplex PCR, and the TCRdb table lists in-frame clones only, not all of them. The sample shows about 170,000 clones, 55% to 65% of them seen only once. Germline CDR1 is SNHLY and CDR2 is FYNNEI. Trimming shortened V by 10 bases and J by 2 bases, and 14 bases separated the two germline ends. The CDR3 sequence is 13 residues long. This rearrangement joins TRBV2 to TRBJ2-5; weak D call: TRBD2 (6 bases). The sequence derives from a middle-aged man in good health and CMV-seronegative. Sequenced: PBMCs. CDR3: CATNRDLQETQYF. As DNA, the CDR3 is TGTGCCACTAACCGGGACTTACAAGAGACCCAGTACTTC.